This passage covers 26 T cell receptor beta chains from one sample sequenced in a study of CD8+ T cells in alopecia areata. It was cDNA, reverse transcribed from extracted RNA, that served as the sequencing template. Assay used: immunoSEQ multiplex PCR; TCRdb lists only in-frame clones, some missing. The sample has 150,000 or so clones, approximately 65% seen once; the top ten hold 10% to 12%. The sample consisted of CD8+ T cells sorted from blood, taken at week 0. All receptors derive from a human donor with alopecia areata.

This clone has just a few counts. The chain combines TRBV27 with TRBJ2-2; D remains unclear. V was shortened by 0 bases and J by 6 bases, with 14 bases between the two germline ends. CDR3 length equals 16 residues. From germline, CDR1 is MNHEY and CDR2 SMNVEV (reference sequence). CDR3 DNA sequence: TGTGCCAGCAGTTTATCTAGGTACCGGGTGCCCGGGGAGCTGTTTTTT. It translates to CASSLSRYRVPGELFF.

This clone occurred a few times. This chain joins TRBV4-1 and TRBJ2-2; D may match TRBD1 or TRBD2 (5 bases each). Germline values: CDR1 MGHRA, CDR2 YSYEKL. V gave up 4 bases and J gave up 0 bases, with 12 bases separating them. The CDR3 contains 16 residues. The CDR3 DNA reads as TGCGCCAGCAGCCGGGGGTCGGGTGCGAACACCGGGGAGCTGTTTTTT. Residues: CASSRGSGANTGELFF.

This rearrangement joins TRBV9 to TRBJ1-2; possible D gene TRBD1, 6 bases. The CDR3 has 14 amino acids. The germline V gene has CDR1 SGDLS and CDR2 YYNGEE. V lost 0 bases and J 2 bases, leaving 8 bases between the germline ends. The CDR3 sequence: CASSVETGNYGYTF. CDR3 sequence (DNA): TGTGCCAGCAGCGTAGAAACAGGGAACTATGGCTACACCTTC.

The rearrangement links TRBV5-6 to TRBJ1-1; D gene ambiguous. The V gene's germline CDR1 is SGHDT and CDR2 YYEEEE. The CDR3 sequence is 14 residues long. The germline V and J ends were trimmed by 1 base and 4 bases, with 11 bases remaining between them. CDR3 bases: TGTGCCAGCAGCTTGACCAGTCCCTTCACTGAAGCTTTCTTT. This sequence encodes CASSLTSPFTEAFF.

This rearrangement joins TRBV7-6 to TRBJ2-5; 7 bases fit TRBD1. After removal of 5 bases from V and 4 bases from J, the junction contained 7 bases not matched to a gene. Germline V CDR1 and CDR2: SGHVS, FNYEAQ. The CDR3 has 14 amino acids. The CDR3 is CASSTGDLPETQYF. CDR3 coding DNA: TGTGCCAGCAGCACAGGGGACCTGCCAGAGACCCAGTACTTC.

The chain has TRBV7-9 and TRBJ2-4; 10 positions match TRBD1. This CDR3 comprises 16 residues. Germline V gene data show CDR1 as SEHNR and CDR2 as FQNEAQ (reference sequence). The J segment lost 4 bases and the V segment lost 5 bases, leaving 8 bases of the junction unmatched. This chain's CDR3 is CASSPRTGGLKNIQYF. DNA of the CDR3: TGTGCCAGCAGCCCCCGGACAGGGGGTCTAAAAAACATTCAGTACTTC.

This clone was found a few times. The gene calls are TRBV14 and TRBJ2-3; D is perhaps TRBD2 (6 bases). Trimming took 1 base from V and 6 from J, leaving 17 bases between them. There are 16 residues in the CDR3. In germline, CDR1 is SGHDN, CDR2 FVKESK. CDR3 in amino acids: CASSQVYRGAMDTQYF. The CDR3 DNA follows: TGTGCCAGCAGCCAAGTGTACCGCGGGGCCATGGATACGCAGTATTTT. Supplemented by reference TRBV14 and TRBJ2-3, the full variable domain reads EAGVTQFPSHSVIEKGQTVTLRCDPISGHDNLYWYRRVMGKEIKFLLHFVKESKQDESGMPNNRFLAERTGGTYSTLKVQPAELEDSGVYFCASSQVYRGAMDTQYFGPGTRLTVL.

This clone has a handful of counts. The chain links TRBV7-6 to TRBJ2-2; D unresolved. Trimming removed 3 bases from V and 10 bases from J, with 9 bases in between. Germline-derived CDR1 and CDR2 are SGHVS and FNYEAQ. The CDR3 loop spans 12 amino acids. The CDR3 protein is CASSFVGAELFF. Written as DNA, the CDR3 is TGTGCCAGCAGCTTTGTAGGTGCGGAGCTGTTTTTT.

V is TRBV18 and J is TRBJ2-7; unclear D gene. This CDR3 region has 15 residues. V lost 0 bases to trimming and J lost 1 base, with 10 bases between them. Per germline, CDR1 KGHSH and CDR2 LQKENI. The CDR3 bases are TGTGCCAGCTCACCACCGTTCGTTTCTTCCTACGAGCAGTACTTC. Amino acids: CASSPPFVSSYEQYF.

The chain combines TRBV6-5 with TRBJ2-3, with TRBD1 identical over 7 bases. The J segment lost 6 bases and the V segment lost 2 bases, leaving 2 bases of the junction unmatched. The CDR3 sequence is 13 residues long. From germline, CDR1 is MNHEY and CDR2 SVGAGI. The CDR3 here is CASSYGTADTQYF. The CDR3 DNA is TGTGCCAGCAGTTACGGGACAGCCGATACGCAGTATTTT.

The table lists this clone with a count of one. This chain joins TRBV19 and TRBJ2-1; D uncertain. V gave up 5 bases and J gave up 6 bases, with 11 bases separating them. Per germline, CDR1 LNHDA and CDR2 SQIVND (reference sequence). The CDR3 has 13 amino acids. CDR3 DNA: TGTGCCAGTAGTTCCGACACTTTCAATGAGCAGTTCTTC. This translates into CASSSDTFNEQFF.

The rearrangement joins TRBV30 to TRBJ1-2, with D unresolved. The CDR3 is made up of 11 amino acids. CDR1 and CDR2 (germline): GTSNPN, SVGIG (reference sequence). V was trimmed by 3 bases and J by 7 bases, leaving 9 bases between them. In nucleotides, the CDR3 is TGTGCCTGGAGATCGGGCGGTGGCTACACCTTC. As protein: CAWRSGGGYTF.

This clone was picked up a small number of times. CDR3 in amino acids: CASSVAGYNEQFF. In DNA form, the CDR3 reads TGTGCCAGCAGCGTAGCTGGATACAATGAGCAGTTCTTC. J is TRBJ2-1 and V is TRBV9; no definite D call. CDR1 SGDLS and CDR2 YYNGEE come from the germline V gene. The CDR3 contains 13 residues. The germline V and J ends were trimmed by 0 bases and 4 bases, with 5 bases remaining between them.

The chain links TRBV4-1 to TRBJ1-1; D is uncertain. Per germline, CDR1 MGHRA and CDR2 YSYEKL. The CDR3 totals 16 residues. Trimming cost V 4 bases and J 3 bases, with 18 bases left between them. CDR3 DNA: TGCGCCAGCAGCCGTCGGGCCGGAGCGTCGGACACTGAAGCTTTCTTT. Its protein is CASSRRAGASDTEAFF.

The rearrangement joins TRBV13 to TRBJ1-5; weak D call: TRBD1 (5 bases). CDR1 PRHDT and CDR2 FYEKMQ come from the germline V gene (reference sequence). This CDR3 is 14 amino acids long. Trimming took 5 bases from V and 3 from J, leaving 11 bases between them. CDR3 sequence reads: CASSTGRDNQPQHF. CDR3 nucleotide sequence: TGTGCCAGCAGCACCGGCAGGGACAATCAGCCCCAGCATTTT. The full variable domain, its missing parts supplied by reference TRBV13 and TRBJ1-5, is AAGVIQSPRHLIKEKRETATLKCYPIPRHDTVYWYQQGPGQDPQFLISFYEKMQSDKGSIPDRFSAQQFSDYHSELNMSSLELGDSALYFCASSTGRDNQPQHFGDGTRLSIL.

This rearrangement joins TRBV23-1 to TRBJ2-7; D is tentatively TRBD1 or TRBD2 (5 bases each). TRBV23-1 is an ORF, and what it does is uncertain. This CDR3 is built from 14 residues. Trimming removed 2 bases at V and 1 base at J, with 9 bases between. CDR3 sequence reads: CASSQRDGSYEQYF. DNA for the CDR3: TGCGCCAGCAGTCAACGGGACGGTTCCTACGAGCAGTACTTC.

The chain's CDR3 is CSIMRGQEAFF. The CDR3 region has the DNA TGCAGTATCATGAGGGGGCAGGAAGCTTTCTTT. The rearrangement links TRBV29-1 to TRBJ1-1, with 7 bases lining up with TRBD1. This CDR3 spans 11 amino acids. Germline V gene data show CDR1 as SQVTM and CDR2 as ANQGSEA.

The V call is TRBV5-6, the J call TRBJ1-1; D uncertain. Germline CDR1 reads SGHDT; CDR2 reads YYEEEE. Trimming cost V 4 bases and J 2 bases, with 15 bases left between them. The CDR3 sequence is 15 residues long. CDR3 DNA: TGTGCCAGCAGCAAGGAAGTACTCGACAACACTGAAGCTTTCTTT. This sequence encodes CASSKEVLDNTEAFF.

The sample holds a few counts of this clone. The chain is built from TRBV13 and TRBJ2-7; 7 bases are shared with TRBD1. Germline CDR1 is PRHDT and CDR2 is FYEKMQ (reference sequence). This CDR3 is built from 15 residues. V dropped 3 bases and J dropped 0; count of bases not matched to a gene: 5. CDR3 sequence (DNA): TGTGCCAGCAGCTTCGGGACAGACAGCTCCTACGAGCAGTACTTC. Its protein is CASSFGTDSSYEQYF. The full variable domain, its missing parts supplied by reference TRBV13 and TRBJ2-7, is AAGVIQSPRHLIKEKRETATLKCYPIPRHDTVYWYQQGPGQDPQFLISFYEKMQSDKGSIPDRFSAQQFSDYHSELNMSSLELGDSALYFCASSFGTDSSYEQYFGPGTRLTVT.

V is TRBV9 and J is TRBJ1-1, with 8 nucleotides matching TRBD1. The trim removed 4 bases at V and 4 bases at J, leaving 6 bases unmatched. CDR3 size: 14 residues. Germline CDR1 and CDR2: SGDLS and YYNGEE. The CDR3 DNA reads TGTGCCAGCAGCCCAGACAGGGGATCCACTGAAGCTTTCTTT. It translates to CASSPDRGSTEAFF.

The chain recombines TRBV30 with TRBJ1-2; D not certain. Germline CDR1 and CDR2: GTSNPN and SVGIG (reference sequence). V dropped 4 bases and J dropped 4 bases, with 10 bases sitting between them. The CDR3 has 12 residues. This CDR3 reads CAWIEGGYGYTF. The CDR3 DNA sequence: TGTGCCTGGATTGAGGGTGGCTATGGCTACACCTTC. Complete variable domain (other parts from reference TRBV30 and TRBJ1-2): SQTIHQWPATLVQPVGSPLSLECTVEGTSNPNLYWYRQAAGRGLQLLFYSVGIGQISSEVPQNLSASRPQDRQFILSSKKLLLSDSGFYLCAWIEGGYGYTFGSGTRLTVV.

This clone was detected a few times. The CDR3 loop reads CASSAYGPGGKLFF. CDR3 sequence (DNA): TGCGCCAGCAGTGCCTACGGGCCTGGGGGAAAACTGTTTTTT. This chain connects TRBV4-1 to TRBJ1-4; D perhaps matches TRBD1 (5 bases). The CDR3 has 14 amino acids. V was trimmed by 6 bases and J by 10 bases, leaving 18 bases between them. From germline, CDR1 is MGHRA and CDR2 YSYEKL.

The J gene is TRBJ2-7, the V gene TRBV7-9; D is unclear. Trimming pared 0 bases from V and 7 bases from J, leaving 16 bases between. The germline CDR1 and CDR2 sequences are SEHNR and FQNEAQ (reference sequence). The CDR3 is 15 residues long. For the CDR3, the DNA is TGTGCCAGCAGCTTAGCGACTTGGGCCATCGCGGAGCAGTACTTC. It translates to CASSLATWAIAEQYF.

This sequence joins TRBV5-6 and TRBJ1-6; 11 bases are shared with TRBD1. Germline V gene sequence: CDR1 SGHDT, CDR2 YYEEEE. The trim removed 3 bases at V and 10 bases at J, leaving 9 bases unmatched. The CDR3 totals 16 residues. CDR3 sequence: CASSSGQGALRSPLHF. The CDR3 nucleotides read TGTGCCAGCAGCTCAGGACAGGGGGCGCTAAGGTCACCCCTCCACTTT.

This clone was seen a handful of times. The chain employs TRBV1 and TRBJ2-5; TRBD2, the table's D call, lacks a check against the DNA. TRBV1 is an annotated pseudogene. The CDR3 is made up of 16 amino acids. This CDR3 reads CTSNTRTSGITGTQYF. The CDR3 DNA reads as TGCACCAGCAACACCAGGACTAGCGGGATCACTGGGACCCAGTACTTC.

J is TRBJ2-5 and V is TRBV25-1, with D unclear. The V gene lost 3 bases and the J gene lost 2 bases, with 4 bases spanning the gap. CDR3 length: 12 amino acids. From germline, CDR1 is MGHDK and CDR2 SYGVNS. CDR3 in amino acids: CASSDRQETQYF. DNA for the CDR3: TGTGCCAGCAGTGATAGACAAGAGACCCAGTACTTC.